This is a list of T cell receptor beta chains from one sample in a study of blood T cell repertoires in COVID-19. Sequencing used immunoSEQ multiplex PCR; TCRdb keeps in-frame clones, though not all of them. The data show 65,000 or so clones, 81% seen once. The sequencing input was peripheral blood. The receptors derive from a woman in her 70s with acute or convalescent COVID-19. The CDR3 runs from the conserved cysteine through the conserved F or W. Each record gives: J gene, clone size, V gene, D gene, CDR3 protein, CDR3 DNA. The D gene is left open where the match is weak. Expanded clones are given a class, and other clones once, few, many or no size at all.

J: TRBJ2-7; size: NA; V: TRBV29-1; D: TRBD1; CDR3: CSAGTGYEQYF; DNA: TGCAGCGCCGGGACAGGCTACGAGCAGTACTTC
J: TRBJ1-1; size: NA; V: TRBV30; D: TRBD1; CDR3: CAWNLGGAREAFF; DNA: TGTGCCTGGAATTTAGGGGGCGCACGGGAAGCTTTCTTT
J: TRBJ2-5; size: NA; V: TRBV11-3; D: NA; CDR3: CASSSTSSQGGETQYF; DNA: TGTGCCAGCAGCTCTACATCCTCCCAGGGAGGAGAGACCCAGTACTTC
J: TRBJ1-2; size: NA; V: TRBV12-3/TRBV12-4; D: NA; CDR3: CASSAGDNYGYTF; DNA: TGTGCCAGCAGTGCAGGGGATAACTATGGCTACACCTTC
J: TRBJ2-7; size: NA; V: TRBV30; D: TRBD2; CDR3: CAWRGAGGVYEQYF; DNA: TGTGCCTGGAGGGGAGCGGGGGGAGTATACGAGCAGTACTTC
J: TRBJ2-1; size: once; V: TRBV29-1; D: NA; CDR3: CSVVSGHYNEQFF; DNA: TGCAGCGTTGTCTCAGGGCACTACAATGAGCAGTTCTTC
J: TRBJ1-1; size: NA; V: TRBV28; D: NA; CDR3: CASRVPGQNTEAFF; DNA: TGTGCCAGCAGGGTGCCGGGACAGAACACTGAAGCTTTCTTT
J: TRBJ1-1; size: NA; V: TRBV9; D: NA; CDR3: CASSAVLGGLEAFF; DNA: TGTGCCAGCAGCGCGGTACTGGGGGGTCTTGAAGCTTTCTTT
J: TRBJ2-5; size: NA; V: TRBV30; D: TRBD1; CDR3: CAWSVGAGGRETQYF; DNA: TGTGCCTGGAGTGTAGGGGCAGGGGGCAGGGAGACCCAGTACTTC
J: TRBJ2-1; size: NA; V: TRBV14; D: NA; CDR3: CASSQGSTSFNEQFF; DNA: TGTGCCAGCAGCCAAGGGTCAACTAGTTTCAATGAGCAGTTCTTC
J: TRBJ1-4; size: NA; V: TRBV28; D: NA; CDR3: CASSPTGHSVNEKLFF; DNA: TGTGCCAGCAGTCCCACTGGGCACTCCGTTAATGAAAAACTGTTTTTT
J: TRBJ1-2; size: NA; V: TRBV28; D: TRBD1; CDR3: CASSSGTGVYGYTF; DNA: TGTGCCAGCAGTTCCGGGACAGGAGTATATGGCTACACCTTC
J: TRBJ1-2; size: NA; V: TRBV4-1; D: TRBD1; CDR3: CASSQEGGSRTGVYGYTF; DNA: TGCGCCAGCAGCCAAGAAGGGGGATCTAGGACAGGGGTCTATGGCTACACCTTC
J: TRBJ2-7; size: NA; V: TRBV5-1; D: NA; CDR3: CASSLAYGSYEQYF; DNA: TGCGCCAGCAGCTTAGCGTACGGTTCCTACGAGCAGTACTTC